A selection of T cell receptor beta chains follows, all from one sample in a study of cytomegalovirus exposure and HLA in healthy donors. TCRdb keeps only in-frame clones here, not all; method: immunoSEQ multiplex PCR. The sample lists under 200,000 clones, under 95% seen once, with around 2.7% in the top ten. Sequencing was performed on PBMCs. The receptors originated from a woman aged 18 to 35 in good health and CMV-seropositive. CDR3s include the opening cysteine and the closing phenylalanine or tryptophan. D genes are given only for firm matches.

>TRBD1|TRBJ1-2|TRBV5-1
TGCGCCAGCAGCTCCTCCGGGACAGCCCTCTATGGCTACACCTTC
CASSSSGTALYGYTF
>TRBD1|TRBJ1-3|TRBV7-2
TGTGCCAGCAGCCCGACAGGGGGTATAGGAAACACCATATATTTT
CASSPTGGIGNTIYF
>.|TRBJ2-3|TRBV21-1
TGTGCCAGCAGCACCCCGGGACTAGCGGTATTGGCCGATACGCAGTATTTT
CASSTPGLAVLADTQYF
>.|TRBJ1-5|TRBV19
TGTGCCAGTAGTATAGATCCGGAGGGTGGATGGAATGGGCCCCAGCATTTT
CASSIDPEGGWNGPQHF
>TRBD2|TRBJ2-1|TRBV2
TGTGCCAGCAGTGTCTCGATAGCGGGGGATAATGAGCAGTTCTTC
CASSVSIAGDNEQFF
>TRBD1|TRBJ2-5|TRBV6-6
TGTGCCAGCAGTTCGTCTGGACAGGGGGCGGGAGAGACCCAGTACTTC
CASSSSGQGAGETQYF
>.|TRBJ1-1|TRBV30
TGTGCCGCCACCTTTGATACAGGGTGGACTGAAGCTTTCTTT
CAATFDTGWTEAFF
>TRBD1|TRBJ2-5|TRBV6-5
TGTGCCAGCAGTTACTCCCGGACAGGGAGGTGGGAGACCCAGTACTTC
CASSYSRTGRWETQYF
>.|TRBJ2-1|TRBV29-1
TGCAGCGTGTCCCGGGGGGCGGCCTACAATGAGCAGTTCTTC
CSVSRGAAYNEQFF
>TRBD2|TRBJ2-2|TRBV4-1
TGCGCCAGCAGCCCGGGACTAGCGGGAGTCGGGGAGCTGTTTTTT
CASSPGLAGVGELFF
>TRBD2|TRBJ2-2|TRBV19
TGTGCCAGCGCCCTAGCGGGAGTGGGCGGGGAGCTGTTTTTT
CASALAGVGGELFF